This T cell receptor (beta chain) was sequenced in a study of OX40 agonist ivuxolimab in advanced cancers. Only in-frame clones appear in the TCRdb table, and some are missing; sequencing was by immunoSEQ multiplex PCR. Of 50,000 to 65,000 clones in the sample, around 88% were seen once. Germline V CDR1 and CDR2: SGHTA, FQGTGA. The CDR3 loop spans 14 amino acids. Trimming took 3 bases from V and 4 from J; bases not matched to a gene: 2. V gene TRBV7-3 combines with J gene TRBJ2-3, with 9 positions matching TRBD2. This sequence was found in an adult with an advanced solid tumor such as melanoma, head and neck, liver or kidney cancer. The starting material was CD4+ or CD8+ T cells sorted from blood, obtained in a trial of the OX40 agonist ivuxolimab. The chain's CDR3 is CASSFSGSPDTQYF. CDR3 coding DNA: TGTGCCAGCAGCTTTAGCGGGAGCCCAGATACGCAGTATTTT.